This passage covers 29 T cell receptor beta chains from one sample sequenced in a study of control samples from healthy donors and cancer patients. Sequenced by immunoSEQ multiplex PCR; TCRdb stores in-frame clones only, minus some. Altogether around 74,000 clones are present, roughly 92% being singletons, with the ten largest covering more than 5%. The sequencing sample was made of blood. The receptors stem from a woman aged 55-69 years in good health.

V usage is TRBV28 and J usage is TRBJ1-2; tentatively, D is TRBD1 (5 bases). Trimming stripped 7 bases from V and 2 bases from J, with 11 bases between. CDR1 is MDHEN and CDR2 is SYDVKM in the germline V gene. This CDR3 comprises 13 residues. The CDR3, as DNA: TGTGCCAGCACCCTGACAGAGAACTATGGCTACACCTTC. It encodes CASTLTENYGYTF.

The rearrangement links TRBV27 to TRBJ2-3; D ambiguous. The CDR3 runs 13 residues. From germline, CDR1 is MNHEY and CDR2 SMNVEV (reference sequence). The ends were cut back, 7 bases at V and 6 bases at J, with 14 bases in the middle. The CDR3 reads CASNLLRGDTQYF. CDR3 nucleotide sequence: TGTGCCAGCAACCTTCTGAGAGGCGATACGCAGTATTTT.

J is TRBJ1-2 and V is TRBV28; a possible D gene is TRBD1 (5 bases). The CDR3 contains 20 residues. CDR1 and CDR2 from the germline V gene are MDHEN and SYDVKM. Trimming cost V 2 bases and J 3 bases, with 28 bases left between them. The CDR3 DNA follows: TGTGCCAGCAGTTTACACCCGACAGCGAAGGTTGTTAGCGGGCACTATGGCTACACCTTC. Residues: CASSLHPTAKVVSGHYGYTF.

The V call is TRBV6-2 or TRBV6-3, the J call TRBJ2-7; D is undetermined. Per the germline V gene, CDR1 is MNHEY and CDR2 is SVGEGT. V lost 2 bases and J lost 0, with 2 bases in between. CDR3 length: 12 residues. Here the CDR3 reads CASSYTSYEQYF. CDR3 in DNA: TGTGCCAGCAGTTACACCTCCTACGAGCAGTACTTC.

Written as DNA, the CDR3 is TGTGCCAGCTCAAGCACGGGGACAGAAAACACTGAAGCTTTCTTT. It yields the protein CASSSTGTENTEAFF. V gene TRBV18 combines with J gene TRBJ1-1; 7 positions match TRBD1. There are 15 residues in the CDR3. V lost 5 bases and J lost 2; bases outside the gene matches: 8. In germline, CDR1 is KGHSH, CDR2 LQKENI.

The chain recombines TRBV3-1 (or the pseudogene TRBV3-2) with TRBJ2-7, with TRBD2 matching over 8 bases. CDR1 is LGHDT, CDR2 YNNKEL, per germline (reference sequence). The length of the CDR3 is 17 residues. V was clipped by 2 bases and J by 4 bases; unmatched bases: 13. As DNA, the CDR3 is TGTGCCAGCAGCCAAACCCCGGGTAGCGGGGCCTTTTACGAGCAGTACTTC. This encodes CASSQTPGSGAFYEQYF.

This sequence joins TRBV5-1 and TRBJ1-3, with D hard to call. Between the trimmed V and J ends, which lost 4 bases and 0 bases, there was a span of 14 bases. The CDR3 covers 16 residues. Germline V CDR1 and CDR2: SGHRS, YFSETQ. The CDR3 spells CASSPRGPTSGNTIYF. The DNA of the CDR3 is TGCGCCAGCAGCCCCAGAGGACCGACCTCTGGAAACACCATATATTTT.

The V gene is TRBV5-1, the J gene TRBJ1-1, with 8 bases matching TRBD1. The CDR3 loop spans 14 amino acids. V lost 7 bases and J lost 3; bases outside the gene matches: 8. Germline V gene lookup returns CDR1 SGHRS and CDR2 YFSETQ. Here the CDR3 DNA reads TGCGCCAGCGGGACAGGTACAACGGACACTGAAGCTTTCTTT. Translated: CASGTGTTDTEAFF.

This clone occurred once. The chain employs TRBV6-5 and TRBJ2-7; weak D call: TRBD2 (5 bases). The germline V and J ends were trimmed by 4 bases and 1 base, with 8 bases remaining between them. CDR1 and CDR2 (germline): MNHEY, SVGAGI. This CDR3 has 13 residues. Here the CDR3 reads CASSSGGSYEQYF. In nucleotides, the CDR3 is TGTGCCAGCAGTTCAGGCGGGTCCTACGAGCAGTACTTC.

The V gene is TRBV9, the J gene TRBJ2-1; 8 bases fit TRBD2. The CDR3 has 12 amino acids. V shed 3 bases, J shed 10 bases, and the junction held 3 bases outside the gene matches. CDR1 and CDR2 from the germline V gene are SGDLS and YYNGEE. CDR3 amino acids: CASSGTSGEQFF. The DNA of the CDR3 is TGTGCCAGCAGCGGAACTAGCGGCGAGCAGTTCTTC.

The CDR3 bases are TGTGCCAGTAGTGGCCTAGTAGGGACCTACAATGAGCAGTTCTTC. Protein: CASSGLVGTYNEQFF. The V call is TRBV19, the J call TRBJ2-1; no clear D gene. Germline V CDR1 and CDR2: LNHDA, SQIVND (reference sequence). This CDR3 spans 15 amino acids. The ends were cut back, 5 bases at V and 2 bases at J, with 13 bases in the middle.

This chain links TRBV15 with TRBJ1-2, with D possibly matching TRBD1 (6 bases). With 5 bases removed from V and 2 bases from J, the gap between germline ends came to 12 bases. This CDR3 region has 14 residues. Germline V CDR1 and CDR2: LNHNV, YYDKDF (reference sequence). This CDR3 is CATSARQVNYGYTF. In DNA, the CDR3 is TGTGCCACCAGCGCGCGACAGGTGAACTATGGCTACACCTTC.

The chain employs TRBV30 and TRBJ2-7; 7 nucleotides agree with TRBD1. From germline, CDR1 is GTSNPN and CDR2 SVGIG (reference sequence). CDR3 length equals 12 residues. V lost 1 base to trimming and J lost 7 bases; unmatched junction nucleotides: 4. The CDR3 reads CAWSGTGIEQYF. The CDR3 DNA follows: TGTGCCTGGAGTGGGACAGGAATTGAGCAGTACTTC.

This clone was detected only once. V gene TRBV6-1 combines with J gene TRBJ1-1; 10 positions match TRBD1. CDR3 length: 15 amino acids. V shed 1 base, J shed 5 bases, and the junction held 4 bases outside the gene matches. Germline lookup yields CDR1 MNHNS and CDR2 SASEGT. In DNA, the CDR3 is TGTGCCAGCAGTGAAGTGACAGGGGGCGCGACTGAAGCTTTCTTT. Translation: CASSEVTGGATEAFF.

The V gene is TRBV19, the J gene TRBJ1-5; TRBD1 is a possible D gene (5 bases). The V and J ends lost 11 bases and 5 bases respectively, with 16 bases between them. Germline CDR1 and CDR2: LNHDA and SQIVND (reference sequence). The CDR3 loop spans 13 amino acids. This CDR3 reads CAATSQGDQPQHF. CDR3 in DNA: TGTGCCGCGACCTCTCAGGGAGATCAGCCCCAGCATTTT.

The V call is TRBV29-1, the J call TRBJ1-3; TRBD1 might be the D (5 bases). Trimming stripped 4 bases from V and 2 bases from J, with 9 bases between. Looked up from germline, CDR1 is SQVTM and CDR2 is ANQGSEA. This CDR3 contains 13 residues. As DNA, the CDR3 is TGCAGCGTTGGCCCGGGGGCTGGAAACACCATATATTTT. Translation gives CSVGPGAGNTIYF.

The J gene is TRBJ2-2, the V gene TRBV11-3; tentative D call: TRBD1 (6 bases). Germline V gene lookup returns CDR1 SGHNT and CDR2 YENEEA. V lost 2 bases, J lost 2 bases, and 9 bases lay in between. The CDR3 loop spans 15 amino acids. The DNA of the CDR3 is TGTGCCAGCAGCTTATCAGGGGCCAACACCGGGGAGCTGTTTTTT. Translating it yields CASSLSGANTGELFF.

The chain carries TRBV24-1 and TRBJ1-3; a possible D gene is TRBD1 (5 bases). Germline V gene lookup returns CDR1 KGHDR and CDR2 SFDVKD. V was pared by 6 bases and J by 8 bases, with 10 bases between. The CDR3 runs to 12 residues. The CDR3 loop is CATSRSGYTIYF. The CDR3 nucleotides are TGTGCCACCAGTCGATCAGGGTACACCATATATTTT.

This rearrangement joins TRBV28 to TRBJ1-1, with D unclear. The V gene lost 3 bases and the J gene lost 1 base, with 6 bases spanning the gap. CDR3 length equals 13 residues. The germline gives CDR1 MDHEN, CDR2 SYDVKM. The CDR3: CASSFAENTEAFF. CDR3 bases: TGTGCCAGCAGTTTCGCAGAGAACACTGAAGCTTTCTTT.

This chain uses TRBV4-1 with TRBJ1-2, with TRBD1 identical over 11 bases. CDR3 length: 16 residues. Germline V CDR1 and CDR2: MGHRA, YSYEKL. J was trimmed by 6 bases and V by 4 bases; bases with no gene match: 10. The CDR3 bases are TGCGCCAGCAGCCCGGGGACCGGACAGGGGGCCCATGGCTACACCTTC. It encodes CASSPGTGQGAHGYTF.

The chain carries TRBV5-1 and TRBJ2-2; possible D gene TRBD1, 6 bases. Trimming removed 4 bases from V and 6 bases from J, with 10 bases in between. CDR3 length: 13 residues. Germline lookup yields CDR1 SGHRS and CDR2 YFSETQ. The CDR3 protein is CASSRGQAGELFF. Here the CDR3 DNA reads TGCGCCAGCAGCAGGGGACAAGCCGGGGAGCTGTTTTTT.

V usage is TRBV5-1 and J usage is TRBJ2-1, with TRBD2 identical over 9 bases. The CDR3 loop spans 15 amino acids. V shed 6 bases, J shed 8 bases, and the junction held 12 bases outside the gene matches. Germline lookup yields CDR1 SGHRS and CDR2 YFSETQ. The CDR3 sequence is CASTLRAGGLDEQFF. CDR3 coding DNA: TGCGCCAGCACCCTTCGGGCGGGAGGGCTAGATGAGCAGTTCTTC.

This clone qualifies as large (0.1 to 1%). The V call is TRBV30, the J call TRBJ1-2; maybe TRBD1 (5 bases). The CDR3 covers 11 residues. The germline gives CDR1 GTSNPN, CDR2 SVGIG (reference sequence). Trimming shortened V by 5 bases and J by 8 bases, and 12 bases separated the two germline ends. This CDR3 reads CAWVQWGGYTF. The CDR3 region has the DNA TGTGCCTGGGTCCAATGGGGCGGCTACACCTTC.

The chain uses TRBV28 and TRBJ1-6; D is unclear. Trimming cost V 2 bases and J 0 bases, with 2 bases left between them. This CDR3 contains 14 residues. Germline V lookup: CDR1 MDHEN, CDR2 SYDVKM. This CDR3 reads CASSLGSYNSPLHF. CDR3 DNA sequence: TGTGCCAGCAGTTTAGGCTCCTATAATTCACCCCTCCACTTT. The whole variable domain, remainder taken from reference TRBV28 and TRBJ1-6, is DVKVTQSSRYLVKRTGEKVFLECVQDMDHENMFWYRQDPGLGLRLIYFSYDVKMKEKGDIPEGYSVSREKKERFSLILESASTNQTSMYLCASSLGSYNSPLHFGNGTRLTVT.

The chain couples TRBV28 to TRBJ1-2; TRBD1 matches at 7 bases. CDR3 size: 14 residues. The V gene's germline CDR1 is MDHEN and CDR2 SYDVKM. With V trimmed by 6 bases and J by 5 bases, 9 bases remained unmatched. The CDR3: CASSRNQGGYGYTF. The CDR3 nucleotides are TGTGCCAGCAGCAGGAACCAGGGGGGGTATGGCTACACCTTC.

The rearrangement joins TRBV27 to TRBJ1-4, with 9 bases fitting TRBD1. This CDR3 contains 16 residues. CDR1 and CDR2 from the germline V gene are MNHEY and SMNVEV (reference sequence). V trimming: 5 bases; J trimming: 0 bases; junction bases outside the gene matches: 4. This chain's CDR3 is CASSRRQGATNEKLFF. Written as DNA, the CDR3 is TGTGCCAGCAGTCGGAGACAGGGGGCAACTAATGAAAAACTGTTTTTT. The full variable domain, its missing parts supplied by reference TRBV27 and TRBJ1-4, is EAQVTQNPRYLITVTGKKLTVTCSQNMNHEYMSWYRQDPGLGLRQIYYSMNVEVTDKGDVPEGYKVSRKEKRNFPLILESPSPNQTSLYFCASSRRQGATNEKLFFGSGTQLSVL.

This chain uses TRBV24-1 with TRBJ1-5, with 7 nucleotides matching TRBD1. Germline-derived CDR1 and CDR2 are KGHDR and SFDVKD. This CDR3 has 15 residues. V lost 3 bases to trimming and J lost 4 bases; unmatched junction nucleotides: 5. For the CDR3, the DNA is TGTGCCACCAGTGATACCTCAGGGGGTAATCAGCCCCAGCATTTT. This codes for CATSDTSGGNQPQHF.

The J gene is TRBJ2-6, the V gene TRBV7-2; TRBD1 matches 7 bases. The CDR3 has 18 residues. Germline values: CDR1 SGHTA, CDR2 FQGNSA. V shed 4 bases and J 0 bases; nucleotides not matched to a gene: 9. The CDR3 sequence: CASSSYRGSSSGANVLTF. For the CDR3, the DNA is TGTGCCAGCAGCTCGTACAGGGGCTCAAGCTCTGGGGCCAACGTCCTGACTTTC.

The V and J genes are TRBV7-3 and TRBJ2-7, with 7 bases matching TRBD2. Germline CDR1 is SGHTA and CDR2 is FQGTGA. This CDR3 is 15 amino acids long. V gave up 4 bases and J gave up 5 bases; unmatched junction bases: 11. CDR3 sequence: CASSSHWREPNEQYF. CDR3 nucleotide sequence: TGTGCCAGCAGCTCCCACTGGCGGGAGCCCAACGAGCAGTACTTC. Drawing the rest from reference TRBV7-3 and TRBJ2-7, the complete variable domain is GAGVSQTPSNKVTEKGKYVELRCDPISGHTALYWYRQSLGQGPEFLIYFQGTGAADDSGLPNDRFFAVRPEGSVSTLKIQRTERGDSAVYLCASSSHWREPNEQYFGPGTRLTVT.